These 16 T cell receptor beta chains share one sample of origin, sequenced in a study of T cells in Graves' hyperthyroidism and ophthalmopathy. RNA transcripts gave rise to amplified TCR beta CDR3 regions. The HTBI primer set was used in a first-round RT-PCR of the TCR CDR3. Via MiXCR, TCRdb re-called the multiplex PCR reads, giving one row per CDR3 protein. This table has some 600,000 distinct CDR3 sequences, about 14% appearing once. The sequenced sample was blood. These receptors all stem from a woman in her thirties with Graves' hyperthyroidism that later progressed to Graves' ophthalmopathy.

The chain uses TRBV12-3 or TRBV12-4 and TRBJ2-1; 8 positions match TRBD2. CDR3 length: 15 amino acids. The ends lost 5 bases at V and 10 bases at J; junction bases unmatched: 13. The CDR3 spells CASSVNSGSRGEQFF. Here the CDR3 DNA reads TGTGCCAGCAGTGTCAACAGCGGGAGCCGGGGGGAGCAGTTCTTC.

This clonotype has only a few counts. This chain uses TRBV19 with TRBJ2-7; D uncertain. Germline V gene sequence: CDR1 LNHDA, CDR2 SQIVND (reference sequence). The CDR3 runs to 13 residues. Between the trimmed V and J ends, which lost 6 bases and 2 bases, there was a span of 11 bases. In DNA form, the CDR3 reads TGTGCCAGTAGCCCCTACAAAGCCTACGAGCAGTACTTC. Translation: CASSPYKAYEQYF.

This clonotype was seen a few times. This sequence joins TRBV24-1 and TRBJ1-5; 7 bases map to TRBD1. CDR3 length equals 14 residues. Trimming at V came to 4 bases and at J to 7 bases, leaving 6 bases not matched to a gene. Germline V CDR1 and CDR2: KGHDR, SFDVKD. For the CDR3, the DNA is TGTGCCACCAGTGACTCTAGGGGGCCCCAGCCCCAGCATTTT. It codes for CATSDSRGPQPQHF.

This clonotype was detected ten times or more. This rearrangement joins TRBV28 to TRBJ1-5, with 9 bases that match TRBD1. V dropped 6 bases and J dropped 9; count of bases not matched to a gene: 12. Germline V lookup: CDR1 MDHEN, CDR2 SYDVKM. The CDR3 runs to 15 residues. CDR3 residues: CASRVDRGAIGPQHF. CDR3 bases: TGTGCCAGCAGGGTGGACAGGGGCGCCATCGGGCCCCAGCATTTT.

This clonotype was seen only a few times. CDR3 sequence: CASRSPGGSEQFF. CDR3 bases: TGTGCCAGCAGATCCCCGGGGGGGAGTGAGCAGTTCTTC. The rearrangement uses TRBV28 and TRBJ2-1; TRBD2 matches 8 bases. This CDR3 contains 13 residues. Trimming took 6 bases from V and 9 from J; bases not matched to a gene: 7. Germline V gene sequence: CDR1 MDHEN, CDR2 SYDVKM.

This clonotype was observed many times. The rearrangement uses TRBV5-1 and TRBJ2-1; 8 bases are a match to TRBD2. The CDR3 runs to 14 residues. CDR1 is SGHRS and CDR2 is YFSETQ in the germline V gene. The junction had 5 bases not matched to a gene; V was cut back by 3 bases and J by 6 bases. DNA of the CDR3: TGCGCCAGCAGCTCGGGGGGACTAGTCAATGAGCAGTTCTTC. Its translation: CASSSGGLVNEQFF. The full variable domain, completed using reference TRBV5-1 and TRBJ2-1, is KAGVTQTPRYLIKTRGQQVTLSCSPISGHRSVSWYQQTPGQGLQFLFEYFSETQRNKGNFPGRFSGRQFSNSRSEMNVSTLELGDSALYLCASSSGGLVNEQFFGPGTRLTVL.

For this clonotype: Being one base from a much bigger clone, this may be a read error. The chain is built from TRBV24-1 and TRBJ2-2; D remains unclear. The CDR3 has 16 residues. Germline assignment: CDR1 KGHDR and CDR2 SFDVKD. The CDR3 reads CATSDSHGPNTRELFF. The CDR3 DNA reads as TGTGCCACCAGTGATTCTCACGGGCCGAACACCAGGGAGCTGTTTTTT.

In this sample, this clonotype turned up many times. This chain connects TRBV5-1 to TRBJ2-5, with D unresolved. Trimming left V 9 bases short and J 7 bases short, with 22 bases between. The CDR3 covers 14 residues. Looked up from germline, CDR1 is SGHRS and CDR2 is YFSETQ. The CDR3 protein is CATTKGSGRGTQYF. The DNA of the CDR3 is TGCGCCACCACAAAGGGCTCAGGTAGAGGGACCCAGTACTTC.

This chain joins TRBV4-1 and TRBJ2-1, with a tentative D call TRBD1 (6 bases). V gave up 4 bases and J gave up 0 bases, with 19 bases separating them. The V gene's germline CDR1 is MGHRA and CDR2 YSYEKL. The CDR3 sequence is 18 residues long. The CDR3 DNA reads TGCGCCAGCAGCCCGGAAGGGGGACCGGCCCCCTCCTACAATGAGCAGTTCTTC. Amino acid sequence: CASSPEGGPAPSYNEQFF.

This clonotype was recorded many times. This sequence joins TRBV7-9 and TRBJ2-7; a possible D gene is TRBD1 (5 bases). Germline CDR1 SEHNR, CDR2 FQNEAQ (reference sequence). This CDR3 region has 15 residues. V lost 3 bases and J lost 1, with 13 bases in between. The CDR3 loop is CASSFRGSRSYEQYF. The CDR3 DNA reads TGTGCCAGCAGCTTTAGGGGTTCAAGGTCCTACGAGCAGTACTTC. Drawing the rest from reference TRBV7-9 and TRBJ2-7, the complete variable domain is DTGVSQNPRHKITKRGQNVTFRCDPISEHNRLYWYRQTLGQGPEFLTYFQNEAQLEKSRLLSDRFSAERPKGSFSTLEIQRTEQGDSAMYLCASSFRGSRSYEQYFGPGTRLTVT.

This chain connects TRBV4-2 to TRBJ2-5; 9 bases are a match to TRBD2. Per germline, CDR1 LGHNA and CDR2 YNFKEQ. There are 15 residues in the CDR3. Unmatched junction bases numbered 9, after V lost 3 bases and J lost 7 bases. CDR3 residues: CASSHEIAGVGTQYF. CDR3 DNA sequence: TGTGCCAGCAGCCATGAAATAGCGGGAGTGGGGACCCAGTACTTC.

This clonotype was counted at least ten times. The V and J genes are TRBV29-1 and TRBJ1-1; TRBD1 agrees at 7 bases. Trimming cost V 7 bases and J 5 bases; bases outside gene matches: 19. This CDR3 is built from 16 residues. Germline V gene sequence: CDR1 SQVTM, CDR2 ANQGSEA. DNA of the CDR3: TGCAGCGCCTACAGGGGAGTTGAGACACTGGGTACTGAAGCTTTCTTT. This translates into CSAYRGVETLGTEAFF. Drawing the rest from reference TRBV29-1 and TRBJ1-1, the complete variable domain is SAVISQKPSRDICQRGTSLTIQCQVDSQVTMMFWYRQQPGQSLTLIATANQGSEATYESGFVIDKFPISRPNLTFSTLTVSNMSPEDSSIYLCSAYRGVETLGTEAFFGQGTRLTVV.

A few counts support this clonotype. The chain uses TRBV7-8 and TRBJ1-5; 7 bases match TRBD1. Germline CDR1 and CDR2: SGHVS and FQNEAQ. V shed 5 bases, J shed 3 bases, and the junction held 10 bases outside the gene matches. The CDR3 totals 16 residues. The CDR3 region is CASSPGGPVLNQPQHF. The CDR3 DNA reads as TGTGCCAGCAGCCCAGGGGGGCCCGTACTCAATCAGCCCCAGCATTTT. Full variable domain (remainder filled in from reference TRBV7-8 and TRBJ1-5): GAGVSQSPRYKVAKRGQDVALRCDPISGHVSLFWYQQALGQGPEFLTYFQNEAQLDKSGLPSDRFFAERPEGSVSTLKIQRTQQEDSAVYLCASSPGGPVLNQPQHFGDGTRLSIL.

This clonotype came up many times. The chain recombines TRBV6-1 with TRBJ1-1; tentative D call: TRBD1 (5 bases). V shed 1 base and J shed 2 bases, with 17 bases lying between them. This CDR3 contains 17 residues. Germline V CDR1 and CDR2: MNHNS, SASEGT. The DNA for the CDR3 is TGTGCCAGCAGTGAAGGGACGTGGGACTCCCGAAACACTGAAGCTTTCTTT. Its translation is CASSEGTWDSRNTEAFF.

The table lists this clonotype with many counts. The gene calls are TRBV28 and TRBJ2-1, with 9 bases lining up with TRBD2. The CDR3 runs to 17 residues. J was trimmed by 5 bases and V by 4 bases; bases with no gene match: 12. The germline CDR1 and CDR2 sequences are MDHEN and SYDVKM. CDR3 nucleotides: TGTGCCAGCAGTTCCAGTATAGCGGGAGAATTAGACAATGAGCAGTTCTTC. Protein sequence: CASSSSIAGELDNEQFF.

This clonotype was picked up many times. The chain couples TRBV5-1 to TRBJ2-1, with TRBD1 matching 8 bases. The CDR3 has 15 residues. Germline V gives CDR1 SGHRS, CDR2 YFSETQ. V lost 5 bases to trimming and J lost 2 bases; unmatched junction nucleotides: 6. CDR3 protein: CASRTTGGTYNEQFF. CDR3 DNA sequence: TGCGCCAGCAGAACAACAGGGGGAACCTACAATGAGCAGTTCTTC.